The next 18 T cell receptor beta chains were all read from a single sample in a study of Ad26.COV2.S vaccination and SARS-CoV-2 variants. The treatment is: around 19 received Ad26.COV2.S at low or high dose, single or two shots; about 5 received placebo; per-sample allocation not given. Sample collection was performed on day 63 after the first vaccine or placebo injection. Measured with immunoSEQ multiplex PCR; TCRdb has only the in-frame clones, and not every one. The sample yields 350,000 to 400,000 clones, less than 90% seen once. Here the sequenced sample was peripheral blood, taken in a trial of Ad26.COV2.S vaccine versus placebo. These receptor sequences come from a person aged 18 to 59 who received the Ad26.COV2.S COVID-19 vaccine or a placebo.

The rearrangement links TRBV4-1 to TRBJ2-3; 9 bases line up with TRBD1. The CDR3 consists of 19 residues. V trimming: 1 base; J trimming: 5 bases; junction bases outside the gene matches: 16. In germline, CDR1 is MGHRA, CDR2 YSYEKL. DNA of the CDR3: TGCGCCAGCAGCCAAGGTCGATTGGGGACAGGGAAAAGCGAAGATACGCAGTATTTT. Encoded protein: CASSQGRLGTGKSEDTQYF.

J is TRBJ2-2 and V is TRBV3-1 (or the pseudogene TRBV3-2); either TRBD1 or TRBD2 may supply D (5 bases each). Germline lookup yields CDR1 LGHDT and CDR2 YNNKEL (reference sequence). Trimming removed 4 bases at V and 4 bases at J, with 10 bases between. The length of the CDR3 is 14 residues. CDR3 DNA sequence: TGTGCCAGCAGCCTCCGGGACGTCACCGGGGAGCTGTTTTTT. Translated, it gives CASSLRDVTGELFF.

The chain has TRBV10-3 and TRBJ1-5; D might be TRBD1 (5 bases). The germline CDR1 and CDR2 sequences are ENHRY and SYGVKD. Trimming cost V 3 bases and J 7 bases, with 16 bases left between them. This CDR3 has 15 residues. DNA of the CDR3: TGTGCCATCAGTGATTCGCGGGGGGAGAGGCAGCCCCAGCATTTT. Amino acids: CAISDSRGERQPQHF.

The chain combines TRBV6-5 with TRBJ2-7, with 9 positions matching TRBD1. Germline V gene sequence: CDR1 MNHEY, CDR2 SVGAGI. V was clipped by 4 bases and J by 1 base; unmatched bases: 5. This CDR3 is 15 amino acids long. The CDR3, as DNA: TGTGCCAGCAGTTCGCACGGGACAGGGTCCTACGAGCAGTACTTC. Its protein product is CASSSHGTGSYEQYF.

The chain has TRBV16 and TRBJ2-7; D gene uncertain. The V gene lost 1 base and the J gene lost 7 bases, with 11 bases spanning the gap. The CDR3 extends over 13 amino acids. Germline CDR1 is KGHSY and CDR2 is FQNENV. The CDR3 loop is CASSQYSPTEQYF. The CDR3, as DNA: TGTGCCAGCAGCCAATACTCACCCACAGAGCAGTACTTC. Filled out from reference TRBV16 and TRBJ2-7, the complete variable domain reads GEEVAQTPKHLVRGEGQKAKLYCAPIKGHSYVFWYQQVLKNEFKFLISFQNENVFDETGMPKERFSAKCLPNSPCSLEIQATKLEDSAVYFCASSQYSPTEQYFGPGTRLTVT.

CDR3 in amino acids: CASSQNRGTYNEQFF. The CDR3 nucleotides are TGCGCCAGCAGCCAAAATCGGGGGACCTACAATGAGCAGTTCTTC. The V gene is TRBV4-1, the J gene TRBJ2-1; D perhaps matches TRBD2 (6 bases). Germline V gives CDR1 MGHRA, CDR2 YSYEKL. Trimming left V 2 bases short and J 2 bases short, with 10 bases between. The CDR3 extends over 15 amino acids.

This clone occurred a few times. The chain's CDR3 is CASSLEGFNEQYF. In nucleotides, the CDR3 is TGCGCCAGCAGCTTGGAAGGGTTTAACGAGCAGTACTTC. V is TRBV5-1 and J is TRBJ2-7; D gene unclear. The length of the CDR3 is 13 residues. Trimming took off 0 bases at V and 5 bases at J, with 9 bases between the two ends. Germline values: CDR1 SGHRS, CDR2 YFSETQ.

This chain uses TRBV21-1 with TRBJ1-5; TRBD1, as called in the table, went unchecked against the DNA. TRBV21-1 is shown as a pseudogene. The CDR3 consists of 13 residues. Here the CDR3 DNA reads TGTGCCAGCAGCAAACAGGGTTATCAGCCCCAGCATTTT. It codes for CASSKQGYQPQHF.

The sample holds one count of this clone. The V call is TRBV5-1, the J call TRBJ1-4, with D unresolved. CDR3 length: 14 residues. The germline V gene encodes CDR1 SGHRS and CDR2 YFSETQ. The V end lost 3 bases, the J end lost 3 bases, and 9 bases lay between the germline ends. The CDR3 DNA reads as TGCGCCAGCAGCTCCCGGGCCTCTAATGAAAAACTGTTTTTT. This encodes CASSSRASNEKLFF. Full variable domain (missing parts from reference TRBV5-1 and TRBJ1-4): KAGVTQTPRYLIKTRGQQVTLSCSPISGHRSVSWYQQTPGQGLQFLFEYFSETQRNKGNFPGRFSGRQFSNSRSEMNVSTLELGDSALYLCASSSRASNEKLFFGSGTQLSVL.

The count of this clone is one. The V gene is TRBV29-1, the J gene TRBJ1-2, with TRBD1 matching 9 bases. The CDR3 has 13 residues. The trim removed 6 bases at V and 7 bases at J, leaving 9 bases unmatched. The germline V gene encodes CDR1 SQVTM and CDR2 ANQGSEA. The CDR3 protein is CSVTGTGLGGYTF. The CDR3 DNA follows: TGCAGCGTCACCGGGACAGGGCTGGGTGGCTACACCTTC.

This clone was detected once. The chain combines TRBV11-2 with TRBJ2-1; D perhaps matches TRBD2 (6 bases). The germline V gene encodes CDR1 SGHAT and CDR2 FQNNGV. This CDR3 comprises 13 residues. V lost 1 base and J 8 bases, leaving 9 bases between the germline ends. CDR3 in DNA: TGTGCCAGCAGCTTAGGGGGGACTTATGAGCAGTTCTTC. Protein: CASSLGGTYEQFF.

CDR3 nucleotides: TGTGCCTGGAGTCCTTTAGCCGGCCAACTGTTTTTT. This codes for CAWSPLAGQLFF. The J gene is TRBJ1-4, the V gene TRBV30; D remains unclear. Deletions cut 2 bases from V and 12 bases from J, with 13 bases between. The CDR3 runs 12 residues. Germline lookup yields CDR1 GTSNPN and CDR2 SVGIG (reference sequence).

In this sample, this clone turned up a few times. The chain recombines TRBV5-4 with TRBJ2-1; 11 bases are a match to TRBD2. V shed 4 bases, J shed 4 bases, and the junction held 4 bases outside the gene matches. The CDR3 has 15 residues. The germline gives CDR1 SGHNT, CDR2 YYREEE (reference sequence). The DNA for the CDR3 is TGTGCCAGCAGCGGCGGGACTAGCGGATACAATGAGCAGTTCTTC. It specifies CASSGGTSGYNEQFF.

This sequence joins TRBV5-1 and TRBJ2-7, with 10 positions matching TRBD1. V was clipped by 5 bases and J by 3 bases; unmatched bases: 8. This CDR3 contains 15 residues. The V gene's germline CDR1 is SGHRS and CDR2 YFSETQ. Here the CDR3 DNA reads TGCGCCAGCAGAAGTTCCGGGACAGGGGACTACGAGCAGTACTTC. This encodes CASRSSGTGDYEQYF.

J is TRBJ2-2 and V is TRBV19; a possible D gene is TRBD1 (6 bases). This CDR3 contains 17 residues. CDR1 LNHDA and CDR2 SQIVND come from the germline V gene (reference sequence). Between the trimmed V and J ends, which lost 7 bases and 2 bases, there was a span of 20 bases. The CDR3 spells CASTTGHPILNTGELFF. CDR3 DNA sequence: TGTGCCAGTACCACGGGACACCCGATTTTAAACACCGGGGAGCTGTTTTTT.

The rearrangement joins TRBV5-8 to TRBJ2-3; no firm D call. CDR1 and CDR2 (germline): SGHTS, YDEGEE. The CDR3 length is 14 residues. V lost 0 bases and J 6 bases, leaving 11 bases between the germline ends. Here the CDR3 reads CASSLAARSDTQYF. The CDR3 DNA sequence: TGTGCCAGCAGCTTGGCCGCTAGAAGCGATACGCAGTATTTT.

The genes are TRBV19 and TRBJ1-1; 7 positions agree with TRBD1. CDR3 length: 15 residues. CDR1 is LNHDA, CDR2 SQIVND, per germline (reference sequence). V shed 5 bases and J 1 base; nucleotides not matched to a gene: 7. The chain's CDR3 is CASSPAGTANTEAFF. CDR3 in DNA: TGTGCCAGTAGTCCCGCCGGGACAGCGAACACTGAAGCTTTCTTT.

V usage is TRBV23-1 and J usage is TRBJ2-1; D gene uncertain. TRBV23-1 qualifies as an ORF whose function is uncertain. V was clipped by 7 bases and J by 6 bases, with 19 bases between them. CDR3 length: 15 residues. The CDR3 spells CASTRDSGYINEQFF. CDR3 coding DNA: TGCGCCAGCACTCGAGACTCGGGCTATATCAATGAGCAGTTCTTC.